The 22 T cell receptor beta chains below were found in one sample sequenced in a study of response to subunit inactivated influenza vaccine (dated by TCRdb to between 2017 and 2018). Library creation used RT-PCR. For sequencing, an Illumina HiSeq 2500 was employed. TCRdb itself trimmed the public reads at Q25 with fastp, ran MiXCR and retained productive beta chains. For every CDR3 protein sequence, its rows merge into one entry that carries the most common genes and DNA. Here the sample has around 650,000 distinct CDR3 sequences; 15% to 19% occur a single time. The biggest ten clones account for more than 9% of the sample. The material was PBMCs from blood, obtained approximately 12 days after vaccination. The receptor set was obtained from a man in his forties or fifties who received an inactivated influenza vaccine. Donor details come from another sample of the same person, matched by shared clones.

The chain joins TRBV12-3 or TRBV12-4 to TRBJ2-7, with D maybe TRBD1 (6 bases). The CDR3 contains 16 residues. V was clipped by 2 bases and J by 1 base, with 15 bases between them. The CDR3 region is CASSLRSTGFSYEQYF. The DNA of the CDR3 is TGTGCCAGCAGTTTACGGTCGACAGGATTTTCCTACGAGCAGTACTTC.

With respect to this clonotype: A much larger clone lies one base from this, so it may be a read error. The chain recombines TRBV12-3 or TRBV12-4 with TRBJ2-5; 7 nucleotides match TRBD1. The CDR3 runs 14 residues. V dropped 6 bases and J dropped 2; count of bases not matched to a gene: 6. The CDR3 here is CASRRQGRQETQYF. In nucleotides, the CDR3 is TGTGCCAGCAGACGACAGGGCCGGCAAGAGACCCAGTACTTC.

This clonotype was observed a handful of times. The V and J genes are TRBV10-3 and TRBJ1-1; D is perhaps TRBD1 (5 bases). This CDR3 has 13 residues. Germline CDR1 is ENHRY and CDR2 is SYGVKD. V dropped 4 bases and J dropped 4 bases, with 10 bases sitting between them. The CDR3 spells CAISVPGSTEAFF. The CDR3 nucleotides read TGTGCCATCAGTGTCCCAGGGAGCACTGAAGCTTTCTTT.

This clonotype was observed a few times. The rearrangement joins TRBV12-3 or TRBV12-4 to TRBJ2-3; D might be TRBD1 (5 bases). Trimming left V 6 bases short and J 5 bases short, with 12 bases between. CDR3 size: 13 residues. This CDR3 is CASSNNQGDTQYF. The CDR3 DNA reads TGTGCCAGCAGCAACAACCAGGGAGATACGCAGTATTTT.

The chain links TRBV10-3 to TRBJ2-4, with D possibly TRBD2 on 6 matching bases. CDR3 size: 16 residues. V was shortened by 0 bases and J by 2 bases, with 11 bases between the two germline ends. Germline values: CDR1 ENHRY, CDR2 SYGVKD. CDR3 DNA sequence: TGTGCCATCAGTGAGTCGGGCGGGGCTACCAAAAACATTCAGTACTTC. The encoded protein is CAISESGGATKNIQYF.

The rearrangement links TRBV20-1 to TRBJ1-4; the D gene is possibly TRBD1 (6 bases). Germline V CDR1 and CDR2: DFQATT, SNEGSKA (reference sequence). Trimming left V 6 bases short and J 6 bases short, with 14 bases between. This CDR3 is 13 amino acids long. The CDR3 here is CSATGTSDEKLFF. The CDR3 DNA follows: TGCAGTGCAACCGGGACATCTGATGAAAAACTGTTTTTT.

This clonotype was recorded a few times. J is TRBJ2-2 and V is TRBV5-1, with 8 positions matching TRBD1. The CDR3 spans 17 residues. Losses at the gene ends were 0 bases for V and 7 bases for J; bases not matched to a gene: 11. Germline CDR1 is SGHRS and CDR2 is YFSETQ. The CDR3 region has the DNA TGCGCCAGCAGCTTGGCCGCAGCAGGGGGCGGATTCGGGGAGCTGTTTTTT. This translates into CASSLAAAGGGFGELFF.

V is TRBV25-1 and J is TRBJ2-3; the match to TRBD1 covers 8 bases. Germline lookup yields CDR1 MGHDK and CDR2 SYGVNS. V lost 11 bases to trimming and J lost 2 bases; unmatched junction nucleotides: 9. There are 14 residues in the CDR3. CDR3 loop: CACRQGANTDTQYF. CDR3 bases: TGTGCCTGCCGGCAGGGGGCGAACACAGATACGCAGTATTTT.

On this clonotype itself: A read error may account for a junction end that differs from germline. The CDR3: CVSSLVSGGRDTQYF. DNA for the CDR3: TGTGTCAGCAGCTTAGTCTCCGGGGGAAGAGATACGCAGTATTTT. J is TRBJ2-3 and V is TRBV7-2, with TRBD2 as a possible D gene (6 bases). The CDR3 runs to 15 residues. The germline CDR1 and CDR2 sequences are SGHTA and FQGNSA. The whole variable domain, filled in from reference TRBV7-2 and TRBJ2-3, reads GAGVSQSPSNKVTEKGKDVELRCDPISGHTALYWYRQSLGQGLEFLIYFQGNSAPDKSGLPSDRFSAERTGGSVSTLTIQRTQQEDSAVYLCVSSLVSGGRDTQYFGPGTRLTVL.

The chain employs TRBV9 and TRBJ2-1; 9 bases line up with TRBD2. This CDR3 region has 17 residues. J gave up 8 bases and V 4 bases, and 16 bases lay outside the gene matches. The V gene's germline CDR1 is SGDLS and CDR2 YYNGEE. The CDR3: CASSPEVAGAGLDEQFF. CDR3 in DNA: TGTGCCAGCAGCCCCGAGGTAGCGGGAGCAGGTTTGGATGAGCAGTTCTTC.

This clonotype was detected only a few times. The chain couples TRBV7-2 to TRBJ2-5, with 7 positions matching TRBD1. The V segment lost 6 bases and the J segment 5 bases; nucleotides outside the gene matches: 6. The CDR3 is 13 residues long. Germline V lookup: CDR1 SGHTA, CDR2 FQGNSA. In nucleotides, the CDR3 is TGTGCCAGCAGACAGACAGGGTTGGAGACCCAGTACTTC. This sequence encodes CASRQTGLETQYF. The variable domain in full, with the rest retrieved from reference TRBV7-2 and TRBJ2-5, is GAGVSQSPSNKVTEKGKDVELRCDPISGHTALYWYRQSLGQGLEFLIYFQGNSAPDKSGLPSDRFSAERTGGSVSTLTIQRTQQEDSAVYLCASRQTGLETQYFGPGTRLLVL.

The chain carries TRBV24-1 and TRBJ2-1; 8 bases fit TRBD2. CDR3 length: 16 residues. CDR1 KGHDR and CDR2 SFDVKD come from the germline V gene. Unmatched junction bases numbered 6, after V lost 3 bases and J lost 3 bases. CDR3 in amino acids: CATSDSGGGLYNEQFF. The CDR3 DNA follows: TGTGCCACCAGTGATAGCGGCGGGGGGCTCTACAATGAGCAGTTCTTC.

The CDR3 here is CASRGLVEQYF. The CDR3 nucleotides are TGTGCCAGCAGGGGACTTGTTGAGCAGTACTTC. This sequence joins TRBV2 and TRBJ2-7; TRBD2 might be the D (6 bases). V lost 6 bases to trimming and J lost 7 bases, with 10 bases between them. Germline-derived CDR1 and CDR2 are SNHLY and FYNNEI. The CDR3 is made up of 11 amino acids. Complete variable domain (other parts from reference TRBV2 and TRBJ2-7): EPEVTQTPSHQVTQMGQEVILRCVPISNHLYFYWYRQILGQKVEFLVSFYNNEISEKSEIFDDQFSVERPDGSNFTLKIRSTKLEDSAMYFCASRGLVEQYFGPGTRLTVT.

The chain links TRBV7-2 to TRBJ2-7; 7 bases fit TRBD2. This CDR3 region has 16 residues. Germline CDR1 is SGHTA and CDR2 is FQGNSA. J was trimmed by 1 base and V by 5 bases; bases with no gene match: 11. DNA for the CDR3: TGTGCCAGCAGCGCGGACGGAGGGAGGGCTTCCTACGAGCAGTACTTC. Translation: CASSADGGRASYEQYF.

In its sample, this clonotype was seen many times. V gene TRBV10-3 combines with J gene TRBJ2-3; TRBD1 or TRBD2 may be the D gene (5 bases each). From germline, CDR1 is ENHRY and CDR2 SYGVKD. The CDR3 runs 14 residues. The V end was cut by 3 bases, the J end by 1 base, with 8 bases between. In DNA, the CDR3 is TGTGCCATCAGTGATAGGGGACGCACAGATACGCAGTATTTT. As protein: CAISDRGRTDTQYF.

This clonotype showed up just a few times. The genes are TRBV5-1 and TRBJ1-4; a weak D match, TRBD1 (6 bases). Germline values: CDR1 SGHRS, CDR2 YFSETQ. The V end was cut by 4 bases, the J end by 5 bases, with 15 bases between. This CDR3 has 15 amino acids. DNA of the CDR3: TGCGCCAGCAGCCGCCGGGACACGGAGAATGAAAAACTGTTTTTT. It yields the protein CASSRRDTENEKLFF.

The V gene is TRBV29-1, the J gene TRBJ2-5, with TRBD1 matching over 8 bases. After removal of 3 bases from V and 4 bases from J, the junction contained 13 bases not matched to a gene. The CDR3 has 16 residues. Germline V gives CDR1 SQVTM, CDR2 ANQGSEA. The CDR3 coding sequence is TGCAGCGTTGAGGCTAAGGGACAGGTCAATTCAGAGACCCAGTACTTC. Protein product: CSVEAKGQVNSETQYF.

The chain combines TRBV5-1 with TRBJ2-7; D is ambiguous. This CDR3 comprises 11 residues. Germline CDR1 is SGHRS and CDR2 is YFSETQ. Trimming took off 6 bases at V and 5 bases at J, with 9 bases between the two ends. The CDR3 region has the DNA TGCGCCAGCATGGGGAACCACGAGCAGTACTTC. As protein: CASMGNHEQYF.

The chain has TRBV20-1 and TRBJ2-1; tentatively, D is TRBD2 (6 bases). Germline-derived CDR1 and CDR2 are DFQATT and SNEGSKA (reference sequence). This CDR3 is 18 amino acids long. Trimming stripped 5 bases from V and 2 bases from J, with 25 bases between. In DNA form, the CDR3 reads TGCAGTGCTGGCCGGGACTCGAATAACCGAGTCGCCTACAATGAGCAGTTCTTC. Its translation: CSAGRDSNNRVAYNEQFF.

This clonotype showed up just a few times. The V and J genes are TRBV7-6 and TRBJ2-7; 8 bases line up with TRBD2. The germline CDR1 and CDR2 sequences are SGHVS and FNYEAQ. The CDR3 has 16 amino acids. With V trimmed by 0 bases and J by 2 bases, 6 bases remained unmatched. The CDR3 DNA follows: TGTGCCAGCAGCTTAGCGCAGCGGGAGAACACCTACGAGCAGTACTTC. This codes for CASSLAQRENTYEQYF.

This clonotype came up a few times. The rearrangement links TRBV6-1 to TRBJ2-7; 9 positions agree with TRBD1. Germline assignment: CDR1 MNHNS and CDR2 SASEGT. The CDR3 has 17 residues. The V and J ends lost 1 base and 2 bases, in that order; junction bases with no gene match: 9. CDR3 region: CASSEVVGQGATYEQYF. DNA of the CDR3: TGTGCCAGCAGTGAAGTGGTGGGACAGGGTGCTACCTACGAGCAGTACTTC.

This clonotype was detected only a few times. The chain carries TRBV4-2 and TRBJ1-2; D gene uncertain. The CDR3 runs to 15 residues. Germline V lookup: CDR1 LGHNA, CDR2 YNFKEQ. V lost 4 bases and J lost 2, with 14 bases in between. The chain's CDR3 is CASSPLEENNYGYTF. DNA for the CDR3: TGTGCCAGCAGCCCCCTCGAGGAAAACAACTATGGCTACACCTTC.